This T cell receptor (beta chain) was documented in a study of blood T cell repertoires in COVID-19. Study summary: The origin of the acute and convalescent COVID-19 samples was the United States, Italy and Spain. T cells, B-cell-depleted T cells, or PBMCs provided the cDNA or gDNA that served as material.

This clone was picked up one time. Data came from immunoSEQ multiplex PCR; TCRdb stores just in-frame clones and leaves some out. The sample contains 130,000 to 150,000 clones, under 85% of which appear only once. CDR3 length equals 13 residues. Germline CDR1 and CDR2: SGHRS and YFSETQ. V dropped 4 bases and J dropped 4; count of bases not matched to a gene: 4. Source material: peripheral blood. This TCR was sampled from a human donor in a cohort sampled during active COVID-19. The chain joins TRBV5-1 to TRBJ2-5; 7 bases agree with TRBD1. The DNA for the CDR3 is TGCGCCAGCAGCGTACAGGGGAGAGAGACCCAGTACTTC. Translating it yields CASSVQGRETQYF.